The text below deals with one T cell receptor beta chain. The antigen remains undetermined. One end of the junction is discordant with germline, which a read error may explain. The PCR employed 60 Vbeta primers together with 13 Jbeta primers. Sequenced by immunoSEQ multiplex PCR; TCRdb stores in-frame clones only, minus some. The sample includes more than 90,000 clones, around 76% seen only once; the top ten take 0.55% to 0.65%. These data originate in a study of cytomegalovirus exposure and HLA in healthy donors. The CDR3 is 15 amino acids. The germline V gene encodes CDR1 MNHNS and CDR2 SASEGT. Whole-study findings and limits: What TCR beta sequences reportedly achieved was accurate prediction of HLA-A and HLA-B alleles in most subjects.

V is TRBV6-1 and J is TRBJ1-2; TRBD1 might be the D (6 bases). Sequencing used PBMCs. This receptor was obtained from a man aged 25 to 45 in good health and CMV-seronegative. The CDR3 DNA reads as TGTGCCAGCAGTGGCCTTTGGGCAGGGGACTATGGCTACCCCTTC. Its protein product is CASSGLWAGDYGYPF.